Given below is one T cell receptor beta chain in context. Its specificity is unknown. Germline CDR1 reads SNHLY; CDR2 reads FYNNEI. There are 14 residues in the CDR3. Losses at the gene ends were 2 bases for V and 4 bases for J; bases not matched to a gene: 4. The PBMCs studied were ones that came from 9 to 10 ml fresh peripheral blood. The sample originates from a study of T cells in Graves' hyperthyroidism and ophthalmopathy. The overall study: Peripheral blood was drawn at first diagnosis, prior to all treatment. Study-wide points: Separating ophthalmopathy from stable hyperthyroidism was achieved by a 13 V-J model.

Authors of the study amplified TCR beta CDR3 regions from RNA transcripts. Carried out on the TCR CDR3, a first-round RT-PCR used the HTBI primer set. TCRdb recomputed calls from the multiplex PCR reads with MiXCR, one row per CDR3 protein. The sample contains a few hundred thousand distinct CDR3 sequences, approximately 16% of which appear only once. This TCR derives from a woman younger than 45 with Graves' ophthalmopathy. The rearrangement uses TRBV2 and TRBJ2-7; 8 bases agree with TRBD1. Sequenced input: blood. The CDR3 sequence is CASSEQGARYEQYF. In DNA form, the CDR3 reads TGTGCCAGCAGTGAACAGGGGGCTAGGTACGAGCAGTACTTC.